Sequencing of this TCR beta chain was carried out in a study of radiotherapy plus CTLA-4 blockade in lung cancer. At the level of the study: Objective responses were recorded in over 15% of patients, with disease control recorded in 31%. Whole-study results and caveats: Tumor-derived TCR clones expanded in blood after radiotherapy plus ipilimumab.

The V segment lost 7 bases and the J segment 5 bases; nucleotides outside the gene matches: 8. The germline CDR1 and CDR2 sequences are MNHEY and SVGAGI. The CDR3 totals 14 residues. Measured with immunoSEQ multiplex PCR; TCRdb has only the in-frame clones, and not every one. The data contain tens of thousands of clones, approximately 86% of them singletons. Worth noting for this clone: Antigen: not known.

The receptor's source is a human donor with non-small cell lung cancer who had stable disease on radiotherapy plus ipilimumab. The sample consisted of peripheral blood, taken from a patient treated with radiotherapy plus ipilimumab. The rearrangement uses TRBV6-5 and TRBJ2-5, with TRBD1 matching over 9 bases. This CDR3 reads CASTPGQGRETQYF. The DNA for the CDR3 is TGTGCCAGCACCCCAGGACAGGGGAGGGAGACCCAGTACTTC.